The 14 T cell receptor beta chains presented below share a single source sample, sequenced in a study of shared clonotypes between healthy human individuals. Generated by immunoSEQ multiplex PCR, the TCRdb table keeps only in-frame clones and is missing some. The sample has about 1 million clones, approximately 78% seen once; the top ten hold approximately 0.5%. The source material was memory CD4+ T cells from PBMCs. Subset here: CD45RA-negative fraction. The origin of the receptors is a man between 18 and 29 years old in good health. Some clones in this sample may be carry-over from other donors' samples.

The CDR3 region has the DNA TGTGCCAGCAGTGACTCCCAGGTTGGAGGGCAGTTCTTC. It codes for CASSDSQVGGQFF. The V call is TRBV2, the J call TRBJ2-1, with D maybe TRBD2 (5 bases). The CDR3 is 13 amino acids. From germline, CDR1 is SNHLY and CDR2 FYNNEI. V dropped 3 bases and J dropped 12 bases, with 15 bases sitting between them.

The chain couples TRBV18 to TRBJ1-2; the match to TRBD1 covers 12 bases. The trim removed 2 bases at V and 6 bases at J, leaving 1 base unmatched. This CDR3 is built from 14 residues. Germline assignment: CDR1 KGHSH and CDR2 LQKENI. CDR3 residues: CASSPGTGGNGYTF. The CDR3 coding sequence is TGTGCCAGCTCACCAGGGACAGGGGGCAATGGCTACACCTTC.

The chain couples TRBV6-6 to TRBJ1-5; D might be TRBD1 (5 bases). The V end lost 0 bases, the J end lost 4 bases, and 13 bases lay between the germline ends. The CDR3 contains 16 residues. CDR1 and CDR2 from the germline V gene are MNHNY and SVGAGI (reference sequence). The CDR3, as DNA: TGTGCCAGCAGTTACTCCCAGGGACGGGCTAATCAGCCCCAGCATTTT. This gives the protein CASSYSQGRANQPQHF.

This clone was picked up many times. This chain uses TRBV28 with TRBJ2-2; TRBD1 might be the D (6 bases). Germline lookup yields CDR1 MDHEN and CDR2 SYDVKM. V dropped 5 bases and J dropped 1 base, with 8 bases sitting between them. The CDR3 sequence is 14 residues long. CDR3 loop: CASSGTQNTGELFF. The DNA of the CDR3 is TGTGCCAGCAGTGGGACACAGAACACCGGGGAGCTGTTTTTT.

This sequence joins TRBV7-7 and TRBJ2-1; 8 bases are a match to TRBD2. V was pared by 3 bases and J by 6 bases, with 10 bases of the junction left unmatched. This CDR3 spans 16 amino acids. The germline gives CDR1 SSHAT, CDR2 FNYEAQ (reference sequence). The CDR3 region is CASSFVRELAGNEQFF. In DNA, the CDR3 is TGTGCCAGCAGCTTCGTGCGGGAGCTAGCGGGCAATGAGCAGTTCTTC. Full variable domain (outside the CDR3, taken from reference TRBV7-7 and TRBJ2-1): GAGVSQSPRYKVTKRGQDVTLRCDPISSHATLYWYQQALGQGPEFLTYFNYEAQPDKSGLPSDRFSAERPEGSISTLTIQRTEQRDSAMYRCASSFVRELAGNEQFFGPGTRLTVL.

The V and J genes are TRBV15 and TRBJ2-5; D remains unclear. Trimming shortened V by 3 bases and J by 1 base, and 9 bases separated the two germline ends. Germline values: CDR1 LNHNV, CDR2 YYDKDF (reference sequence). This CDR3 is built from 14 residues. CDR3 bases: TGTGCCACCAGCAGGATGTCGGGCCAAGAGACCCAGTACTTC. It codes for CATSRMSGQETQYF.

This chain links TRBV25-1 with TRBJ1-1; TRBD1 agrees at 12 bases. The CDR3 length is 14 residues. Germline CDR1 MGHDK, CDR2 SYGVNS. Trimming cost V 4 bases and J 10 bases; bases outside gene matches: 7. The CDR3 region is CASSGGQGAVRAFF. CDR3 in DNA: TGTGCCAGCAGTGGGGGACAGGGGGCCGTAAGAGCTTTCTTT.

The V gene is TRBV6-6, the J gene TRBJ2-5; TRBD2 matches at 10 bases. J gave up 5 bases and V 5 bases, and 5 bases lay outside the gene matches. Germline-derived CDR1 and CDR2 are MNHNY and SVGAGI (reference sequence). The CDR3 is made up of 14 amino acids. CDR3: CASSGASGSETQYF. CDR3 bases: TGTGCCAGCAGTGGGGCTAGCGGGAGCGAGACCCAGTACTTC.

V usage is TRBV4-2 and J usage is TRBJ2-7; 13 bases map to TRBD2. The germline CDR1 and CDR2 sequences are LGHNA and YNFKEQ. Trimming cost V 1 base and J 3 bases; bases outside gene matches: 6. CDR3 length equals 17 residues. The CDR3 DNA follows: TGTGCCAGCAGCCAAGCTACCCGGACTAGCGGGAGCTACGAGCAGTACTTC. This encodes CASSQATRTSGSYEQYF.

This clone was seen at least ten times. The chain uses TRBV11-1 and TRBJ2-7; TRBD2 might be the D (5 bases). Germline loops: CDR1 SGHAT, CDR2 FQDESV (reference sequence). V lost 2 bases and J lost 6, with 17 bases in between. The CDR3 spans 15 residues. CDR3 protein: CASSLSEGRFSEQYF. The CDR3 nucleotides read TGTGCCAGCAGCTTAAGTGAGGGCCGGTTCTCCGAGCAGTACTTC.

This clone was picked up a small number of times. This CDR3 reads CASTLASSTDTQYF. In DNA form, the CDR3 reads TGTGCCAGCACGTTAGCCTCTAGCACAGATACGCAGTATTTT. The gene calls are TRBV19 and TRBJ2-3; no clear D gene. The V end was cut by 9 bases, the J end by 0 bases, with 13 bases between. This CDR3 is built from 14 residues. From germline, CDR1 is LNHDA and CDR2 SQIVND (reference sequence).

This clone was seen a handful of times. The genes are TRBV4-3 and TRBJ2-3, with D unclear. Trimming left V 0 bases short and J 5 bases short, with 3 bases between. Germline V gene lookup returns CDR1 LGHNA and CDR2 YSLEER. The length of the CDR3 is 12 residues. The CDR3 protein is CASSQEGDTQYF. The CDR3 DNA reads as TGCGCCAGCAGCCAAGAAGGAGATACGCAGTATTTT.

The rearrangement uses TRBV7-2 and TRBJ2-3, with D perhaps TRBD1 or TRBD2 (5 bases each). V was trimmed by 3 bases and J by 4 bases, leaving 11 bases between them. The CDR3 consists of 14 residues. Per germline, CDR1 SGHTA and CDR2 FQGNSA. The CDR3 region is CASSFRGPADTQYF. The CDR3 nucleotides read TGTGCCAGCAGCTTCCGGGGACCGGCAGATACGCAGTATTTT.

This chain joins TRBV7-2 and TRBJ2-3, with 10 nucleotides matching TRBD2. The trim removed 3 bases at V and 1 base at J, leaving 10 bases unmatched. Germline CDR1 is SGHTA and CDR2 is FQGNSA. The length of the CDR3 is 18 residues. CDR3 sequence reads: CASSFGTSASGGTDTQYF. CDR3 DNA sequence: TGTGCCAGCAGCTTCGGGACTAGCGCGTCAGGGGGCACAGATACGCAGTATTTT. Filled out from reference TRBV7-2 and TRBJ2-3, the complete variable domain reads GAGVSQSPSNKVTEKGKDVELRCDPISGHTALYWYRQSLGQGLEFLIYFQGNSAPDKSGLPSDRFSAERTGGSVSTLTIQRTQQEDSAVYLCASSFGTSASGGTDTQYFGPGTRLTVL.